This T cell receptor beta chain was sequenced for a study of blood T cells in healthy people across ages. The authors ran a second PCR of 7 to 11 cycles using a sample-barcoded 5' primer and a J-beta primer mix. Carrying 12 random nucleotides, a template-switch adaptor labeled each individual cDNA molecule. TCRdb reprocessed the 5' RACE reads via MiXCR and lists one record per CDR3 protein. Of roughly 720,000 distinct CDR3 sequences listed, 53% are singletons. Germline CDR1 SQVTM, CDR2 ANQGSEA. This CDR3 has 16 residues. V shed 3 bases, J shed 14 bases, and the junction held 23 bases outside the gene matches. This clonotype occurred a few times.

The chain couples TRBV29-1 to TRBJ2-3; 7 bases map to TRBD1. The TCR was taken from a man older than 75 in good health. The sequencing sample was made of blood. In DNA, the CDR3 is TGCAGCGTTGAGCCCAGACAGGGTCCCTCGTACGGATACGCGTATTTT. This gives the protein CSVEPRQGPSYGYAYF.